The clone carrying this TCR beta chain was seen a few times. What it binds is unknown. The CDR3 spans 14 residues. Trimming removed 4 bases at V and 9 bases at J, with 13 bases between. The germline V gene encodes CDR1 MNHNS and CDR2 SASEGT. The data originate from a study of T-cell memory formation after mild COVID-19. Regarding the study as a whole: Mostly located in CM and EM were contracting CD4+ clones, with contracting CD8+ clones located in EMRA.

One entry per CDR3 protein results from TCRdb running MiXCR on the 5' RACE reads. This sample carries roughly 250,000 distinct CDR3 sequences, 15% to 20% of them seen once, and the ten largest clones take 20% to 25%. The sample was PBMCs or a T cell subset sorted from them (not recorded which). This clonotype was obtained from a man aged 18 to 30 who had mild COVID-19 (a few samples of this study predate the infection). Cell type and time point are not known. V usage is TRBV6-1 and J usage is TRBJ1-6; possible D gene TRBD1, 5 bases. The CDR3 DNA is TGTGCCAGCAGTGCCGGGGGAGGAGGTTCACCCCTCCACTTT. Protein product: CASSAGGGGSPLHF.